These 11 T cell receptor beta chains were sequenced from one sample in a study of early T cells in non-severe SARS-CoV-2 infection. TCRdb redid the calling of the 5' RACE reads with MiXCR, one entry per CDR3 protein. The table records around 30,000 distinct CDR3 sequences, about 5.5% of them present only once. Specimen: whole blood. The receptors stem from an adult who was a healthcare worker with PCR-confirmed SARS-CoV-2 infection or an uninfected control (not recorded which).

This clonotype showed up many times. The chain couples TRBV19 to TRBJ1-4; D possibly corresponds to TRBD1 (5 bases). Trimming left V 4 bases short and J 4 bases short, with 13 bases between. The germline CDR1 and CDR2 sequences are LNHDA and SQIVND (reference sequence). The CDR3 is 15 amino acids. The CDR3 sequence is CASSTGTAINEKLFF. In nucleotides, the CDR3 is TGTGCCAGTAGTACTGGGACGGCTATTAATGAAAAACTGTTTTTT.

This clonotype was found a few times. The chain joins TRBV6-7 to TRBJ2-3, with unresolved D. TRBV6-7 is identified as an open reading frame with a role that is uncertain. Trimming stripped 5 bases from V and 4 bases from J, with 22 bases between. The CDR3 has 17 residues. CDR3 amino acids: CASSQGPNHTVADTQYF. The CDR3 DNA follows: TGTGCCAGCAGTCAAGGACCAAACCACACCGTTGCAGATACGCAGTATTTT.

This clonotype was picked up a small number of times. V is TRBV27 and J is TRBJ2-2; tentative D call: TRBD2 (6 bases). The CDR3 loop spans 14 amino acids. The V gene lost 5 bases and the J gene lost 4 bases, with 11 bases spanning the gap. Germline V gives CDR1 MNHEY, CDR2 SMNVEV (reference sequence). Here the CDR3 reads CASSRDSVTGELFF. The CDR3 DNA is TGTGCCAGCAGTCGGGACTCAGTCACCGGGGAGCTGTTTTTT.

The chain employs TRBV28 and TRBJ2-3, with TRBD2 matching over 7 bases. CDR1 MDHEN and CDR2 SYDVKM come from the germline V gene. V gave up 5 bases and J gave up 2 bases; unmatched junction bases: 7. The CDR3 sequence is 15 residues long. CDR3 sequence reads: CASSEASGITDTQYF. The DNA for the CDR3 is TGTGCCAGCAGTGAGGCTAGCGGAATCACAGATACGCAGTATTTT.

This clonotype was seen ten or more times. The V and J genes are TRBV19 and TRBJ2-6; D might be TRBD1 or TRBD2, each matching 6 bases. The germline V gene encodes CDR1 LNHDA and CDR2 SQIVND (reference sequence). The V end was cut by 5 bases, the J end by 4 bases, with 12 bases between. This CDR3 is 15 amino acids long. CDR3 amino acids: CASSPRGQGANVLTF. The CDR3 DNA sequence: TGTGCCAGTAGTCCCCGGGGGCAAGGGGCCAACGTCCTGACTTTC.

Many counts were recorded for this clonotype. The chain carries TRBV12-3 or TRBV12-4 and TRBJ2-5, with 7 nucleotides matching TRBD1. V trimming: 3 bases; J trimming: 3 bases; junction bases outside the gene matches: 4. The length of the CDR3 is 14 residues. In DNA form, the CDR3 reads TGTGCCAGCAGTTTCGACAGGGTTAAAGAGACCCAGTACTTC. Residues: CASSFDRVKETQYF.

This clonotype was counted at least ten times. The chain joins TRBV11-2 to TRBJ2-1; D perhaps matches TRBD2 (6 bases). Trimming removed 0 bases at V and 8 bases at J, with 17 bases between. Germline V gives CDR1 SGHAT, CDR2 FQNNGV. The CDR3 consists of 16 residues. The CDR3 loop reads CASSLDPGLHGDEQFF. Here the CDR3 DNA reads TGTGCCAGCAGCTTAGACCCGGGACTTCACGGGGATGAGCAGTTCTTC.

This clonotype appeared many times. This chain links TRBV2 with TRBJ2-7; TRBD2 might be the D (6 bases). The CDR3 spans 17 residues. The germline CDR1 and CDR2 sequences are SNHLY and FYNNEI. V lost 6 bases and J 2 bases, leaving 23 bases between the germline ends. The chain's CDR3 is CASSGSSRERAPYEQYF. The CDR3 bases are TGTGCCAGCAGCGGTTCCTCTAGGGAGCGGGCCCCCTACGAGCAGTACTTC.

This clonotype was seen ten or more times. The J gene is TRBJ2-5, the V gene TRBV29-1, with unresolved D. The germline V gene has CDR1 SQVTM and CDR2 ANQGSEA. CDR3 length: 12 residues. Trimming shortened V by 3 bases and J by 1 base, and 6 bases separated the two germline ends. The CDR3 bases are TGCAGCGTTGATGTCAGCCAAGAGACCCAGTACTTC. Protein: CSVDVSQETQYF. Full variable domain (rest looked up from reference TRBV29-1 and TRBJ2-5): SAVISQKPSRDICQRGTSLTIQCQVDSQVTMMFWYRQQPGQSLTLIATANQGSEATYESGFVIDKFPISRPNLTFSTLTVSNMSPEDSSIYLCSVDVSQETQYFGPGTRLLVL.

This clonotype was observed many times. The V gene is TRBV5-1, the J gene TRBJ2-3; D is unresolved. This CDR3 comprises 14 residues. Trimming left V 4 bases short and J 1 base short, with 10 bases between. Per the germline V gene, CDR1 is SGHRS and CDR2 is YFSETQ. DNA of the CDR3: TGCGCCAGCAGCGAAGTCCCGCGCACAGATACGCAGTATTTT. Protein product: CASSEVPRTDTQYF.

This clonotype was recorded a few times. CDR3 amino acids: CASSSGGLLTDTQYF. CDR3 sequence (DNA): TGCGCCAGCAGTAGCGGGGGGCTCCTCACAGATACGCAGTATTTT. This chain uses TRBV5-1 with TRBJ2-3; TRBD2 agrees at 10 bases. The length of the CDR3 is 15 residues. V lost 5 bases and J lost 2; bases outside the gene matches: 5. Germline V gene sequence: CDR1 SGHRS, CDR2 YFSETQ.